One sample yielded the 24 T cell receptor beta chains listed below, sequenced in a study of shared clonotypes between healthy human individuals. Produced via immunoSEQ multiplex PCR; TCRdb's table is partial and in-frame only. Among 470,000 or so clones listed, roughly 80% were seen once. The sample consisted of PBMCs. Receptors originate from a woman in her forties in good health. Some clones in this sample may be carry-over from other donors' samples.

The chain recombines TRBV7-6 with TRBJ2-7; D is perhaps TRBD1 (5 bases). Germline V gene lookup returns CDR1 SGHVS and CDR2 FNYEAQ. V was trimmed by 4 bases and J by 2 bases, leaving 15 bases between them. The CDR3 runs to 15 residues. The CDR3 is CASSSQGLGTYEQYF. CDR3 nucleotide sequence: TGTGCCAGCAGCTCGCAGGGTTTGGGGACCTACGAGCAGTACTTC.

CDR3 in amino acids: CASSLAGVRVNEQFF. CDR3 in DNA: TGTGCCAGCAGTTTAGCGGGAGTAAGGGTCAATGAGCAGTTCTTC. The V call is TRBV5-4, the J call TRBJ2-1; 9 bases map to TRBD2. V lost 5 bases to trimming and J lost 6 bases; unmatched junction nucleotides: 9. This CDR3 comprises 15 residues. CDR1 SGHNT and CDR2 YYREEE come from the germline V gene (reference sequence). Complete variable domain (other parts from reference TRBV5-4 and TRBJ2-1): ETGVTQSPTHLIKTRGQQVTLRCSSQSGHNTVSWYQQALGQGPQFIFQYYREEENGRGNFPPRFSGLQFPNYSSELNVNALELDDSALYLCASSLAGVRVNEQFFGPGTRLTVL.

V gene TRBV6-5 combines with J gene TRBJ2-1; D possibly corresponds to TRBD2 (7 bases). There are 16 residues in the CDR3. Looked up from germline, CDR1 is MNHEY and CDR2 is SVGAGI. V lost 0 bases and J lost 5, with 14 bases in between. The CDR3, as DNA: TGTGCCAGCAGTTACTCGGCAAGGGGGGGGAACAATGAGCAGTTCTTC. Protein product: CASSYSARGGNNEQFF.

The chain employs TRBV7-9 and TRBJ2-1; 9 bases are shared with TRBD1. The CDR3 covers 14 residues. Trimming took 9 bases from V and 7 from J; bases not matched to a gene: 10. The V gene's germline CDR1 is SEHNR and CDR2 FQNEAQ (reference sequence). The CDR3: CASSTGQGWNEQFF. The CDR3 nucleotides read TGTGCCAGTTCTACGGGACAGGGATGGAATGAGCAGTTCTTC.

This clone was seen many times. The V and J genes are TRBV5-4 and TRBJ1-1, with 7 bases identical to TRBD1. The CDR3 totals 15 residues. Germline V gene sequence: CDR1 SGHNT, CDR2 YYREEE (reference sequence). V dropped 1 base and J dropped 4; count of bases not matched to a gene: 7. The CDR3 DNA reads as TGTGCCAGCAGCTTGCTCCCAGGGGGGGGCACTGAAGCTTTCTTT. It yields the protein CASSLLPGGGTEAFF.

The CDR3 here is CASSPPPVAVKQYF. CDR3 bases: TGTGCCAGCAGTCCGCCCCCCGTGGCTGTAAAGCAGTACTTC. The gene calls are TRBV28 and TRBJ2-7, with D hard to call. V was pared by 5 bases and J by 8 bases, with 19 bases between. Per germline, CDR1 MDHEN and CDR2 SYDVKM. The CDR3 runs to 14 residues.

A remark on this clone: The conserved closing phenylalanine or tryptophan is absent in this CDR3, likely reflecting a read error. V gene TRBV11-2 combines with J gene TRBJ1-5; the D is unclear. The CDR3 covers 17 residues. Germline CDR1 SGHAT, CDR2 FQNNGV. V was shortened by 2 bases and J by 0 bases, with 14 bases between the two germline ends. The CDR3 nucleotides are TGTGCCAGCAGCTTATCCATGGCGGTCTATAGCAATCAGCCCCAGCATCTT. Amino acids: CASSLSMAVYSNQPQHL.

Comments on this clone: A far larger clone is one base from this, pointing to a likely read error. The CDR3 loop is CAGSLGLGWTRPEQFF. The CDR3 nucleotides read TGTGCCGGCAGCTTAGGGCTTGGCTGGACTAGGCCTGAGCAGTTCTTC. V gene TRBV7-9 combines with J gene TRBJ2-1; TRBD2 agrees at 7 bases. Germline CDR1 is SEHNR and CDR2 is FQNEAQ (reference sequence). The CDR3 contains 16 residues.

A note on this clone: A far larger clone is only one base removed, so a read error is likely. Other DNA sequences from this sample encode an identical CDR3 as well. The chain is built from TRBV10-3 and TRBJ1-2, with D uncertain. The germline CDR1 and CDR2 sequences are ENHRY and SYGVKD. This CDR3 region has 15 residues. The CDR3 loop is CAISERQPAGYGYTF. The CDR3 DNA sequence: TGTGCCATCAGTGAGAGGCAGCCCGCTGGCTATGGCTACACATTC.

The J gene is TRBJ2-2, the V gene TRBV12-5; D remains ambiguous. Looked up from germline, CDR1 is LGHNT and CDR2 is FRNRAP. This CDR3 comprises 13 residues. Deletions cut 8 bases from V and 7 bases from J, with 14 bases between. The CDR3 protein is CASRLGSGGELFF. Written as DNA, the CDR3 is TGTGCTAGTCGGCTGGGGTCAGGCGGGGAGCTGTTTTTT.

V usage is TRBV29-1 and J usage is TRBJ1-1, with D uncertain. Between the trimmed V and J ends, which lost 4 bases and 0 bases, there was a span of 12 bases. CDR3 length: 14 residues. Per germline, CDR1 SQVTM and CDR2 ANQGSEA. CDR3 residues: CSVAVGFLNTEAFF. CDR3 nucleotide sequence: TGCAGCGTTGCTGTGGGTTTTTTGAACACTGAAGCTTTCTTT.

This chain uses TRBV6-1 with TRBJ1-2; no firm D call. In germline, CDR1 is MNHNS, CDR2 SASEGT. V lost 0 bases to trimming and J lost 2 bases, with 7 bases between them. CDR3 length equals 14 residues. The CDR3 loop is CASSEAGGNYGYTF. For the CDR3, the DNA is TGTGCCAGCAGTGAAGCAGGAGGGAACTATGGCTACACCTTC.

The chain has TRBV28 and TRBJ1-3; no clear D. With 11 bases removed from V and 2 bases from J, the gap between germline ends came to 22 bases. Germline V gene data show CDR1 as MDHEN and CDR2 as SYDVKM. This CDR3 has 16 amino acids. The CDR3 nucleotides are TGTGCCCACGGATCTGGGCCCCTTGGTACTGGAAACACCATATATTTT. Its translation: CAHGSGPLGTGNTIYF.

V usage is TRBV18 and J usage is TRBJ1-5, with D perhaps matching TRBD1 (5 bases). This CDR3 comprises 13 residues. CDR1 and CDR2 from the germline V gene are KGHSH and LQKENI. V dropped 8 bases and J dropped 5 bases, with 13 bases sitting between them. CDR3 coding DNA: TGTGCCAGCCAAAGGACGGGGGATCAGCCCCAGCATTTT. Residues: CASQRTGDQPQHF.

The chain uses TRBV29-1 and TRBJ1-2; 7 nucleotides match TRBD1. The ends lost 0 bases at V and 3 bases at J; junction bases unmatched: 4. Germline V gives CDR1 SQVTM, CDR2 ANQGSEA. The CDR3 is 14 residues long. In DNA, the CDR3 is TGCAGCGTTGAAGATCGGACAGGCTACTATGGCTACACCTTC. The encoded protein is CSVEDRTGYYGYTF.

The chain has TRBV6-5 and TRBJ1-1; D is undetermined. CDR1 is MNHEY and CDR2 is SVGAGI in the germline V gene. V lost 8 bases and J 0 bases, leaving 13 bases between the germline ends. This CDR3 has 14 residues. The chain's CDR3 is CASSPGSLNTEAFF. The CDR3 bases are TGTGCCAGCTCACCTGGGAGTCTGAACACTGAAGCTTTCTTT.

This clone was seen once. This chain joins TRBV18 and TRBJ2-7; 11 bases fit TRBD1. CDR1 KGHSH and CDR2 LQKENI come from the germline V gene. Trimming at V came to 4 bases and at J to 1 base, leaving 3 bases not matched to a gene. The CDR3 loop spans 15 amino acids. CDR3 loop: CASSLGTGGSYEQYF. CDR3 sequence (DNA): TGTGCCAGCTCACTCGGGACAGGGGGTTCCTACGAGCAGTACTTC.

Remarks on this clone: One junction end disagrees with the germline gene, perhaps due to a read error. The CDR3 DNA is TGTGCCAGCAGCTTAGTTAGGGACCACTATGGCTACATCTTC. Encoded protein: CASSLVRDHYGYIF. This chain links TRBV7-4 with TRBJ1-2; D is perhaps TRBD1 (5 bases). Germline V gene data show CDR1 as SGHVT and CDR2 as SQSDAQ. The length of the CDR3 is 14 residues.

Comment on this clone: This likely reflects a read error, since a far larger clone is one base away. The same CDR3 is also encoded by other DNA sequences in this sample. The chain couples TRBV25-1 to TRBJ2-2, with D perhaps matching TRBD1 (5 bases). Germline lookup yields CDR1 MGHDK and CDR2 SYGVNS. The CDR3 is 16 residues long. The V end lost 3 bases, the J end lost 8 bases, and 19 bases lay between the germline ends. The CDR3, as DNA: TGTGCCAGCAGTGATTTATCAGGACATAACGCAGGGGAGCTGTTTTTT. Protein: CASSDLSGHNAGELFF.

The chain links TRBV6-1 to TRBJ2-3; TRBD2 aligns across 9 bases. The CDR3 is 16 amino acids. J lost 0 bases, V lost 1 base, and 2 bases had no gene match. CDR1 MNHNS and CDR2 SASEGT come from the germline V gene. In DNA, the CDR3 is TGTGCCAGCAGTGAAGTGGCGGGAGGGAGCACAGATACGCAGTATTTT. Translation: CASSEVAGGSTDTQYF.

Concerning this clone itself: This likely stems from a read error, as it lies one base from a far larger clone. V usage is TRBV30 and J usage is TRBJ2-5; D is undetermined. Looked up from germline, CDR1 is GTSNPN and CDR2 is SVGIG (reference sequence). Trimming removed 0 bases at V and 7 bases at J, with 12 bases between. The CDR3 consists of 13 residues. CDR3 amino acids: CAWSVSLEGTQYF. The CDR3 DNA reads TGTGCCTGGAGTGTCAGCTTAGAAGGGACCCAGTACTTC.

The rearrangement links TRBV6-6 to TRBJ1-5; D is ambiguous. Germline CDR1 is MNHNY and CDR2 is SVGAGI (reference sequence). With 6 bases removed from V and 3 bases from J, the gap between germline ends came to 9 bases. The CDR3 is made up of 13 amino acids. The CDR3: CASRYGDNQPQHF. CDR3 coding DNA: TGTGCCAGCAGGTACGGGGACAATCAGCCCCAGCATTTT.

The CDR3 coding sequence is TGCAGTGCTACTCAAGAGACCCAGTACTTC. Translation gives CSATQETQYF. V and J are TRBV20-1 and TRBJ2-5; the D is unclear. Trimming stripped 4 bases from V and 2 bases from J, with 2 bases between. The CDR3 totals 10 residues. Germline loops: CDR1 DFQATT, CDR2 SNEGSKA (reference sequence).

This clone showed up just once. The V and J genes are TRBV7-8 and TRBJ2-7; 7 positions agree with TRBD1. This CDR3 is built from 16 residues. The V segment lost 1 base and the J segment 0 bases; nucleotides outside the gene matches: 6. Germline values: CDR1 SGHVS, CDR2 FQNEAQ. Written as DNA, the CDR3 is TGTGCCAGCAGCTTAGATAGGGGGCATCCCTCCTACGAGCAGTACTTC. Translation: CASSLDRGHPSYEQYF.